Below, one T cell receptor beta chain is given with its context. Its cognate antigen is unknown. The record originates from a study of cytomegalovirus exposure and HLA in healthy donors. At the level of the study: Across almost 400 genotyped donors, 65% to 90% landed in the Caucasian-associated ancestry cluster. General study points: It was reported that the classifier diagnosed cytomegalovirus status with high specificity and sensitivity in both the original and validation cohorts. Association of a missense DCLRE1C variant with TCR beta V- and J-gene trimming was reported in a later analysis.

CDR3 length: 15 amino acids. From germline, CDR1 is MGHRA and CDR2 YSYEKL. V was clipped by 1 base and J by 0 bases, with 9 bases between them. The PCR made use of 60 Vbeta and 13 Jbeta primers. In the source study's methods: A later analysis counted about 80 million unique TCR beta chains, around 12 million shared. Profiling relied on immunoSEQ multiplex PCR, and the TCRdb table lists in-frame clones only, not all of them. The DNA gave D and trimming, while V, J and clone size come from that table. The sample carries around 91,000 clones, around 78% recorded once. The sequenced sample was PBMCs. V is TRBV4-1 and J is TRBJ1-2; D is ambiguous. The sequence derives from a male donor in good health and CMV-seropositive. The CDR3 bases are TGCGCCAGCAGCCAAGGAGGGAGCACTAACTATGGCTACACCTTC. Its translation: CASSQGGSTNYGYTF.